This T cell receptor (beta chain) was documented in a study of blood T cell repertoires in COVID-19. Method: immunoSEQ multiplex PCR; TCRdb's copy keeps in-frame clones and lacks some. The sample lists a few hundred thousand clones, 80% to 90% seen once, with under 4.5% in the top ten. Trimming cost V 8 bases and J 4 bases; bases outside gene matches: 4. The CDR3 sequence is 12 residues long. Germline CDR1 reads WSHSY; CDR2 reads SAAADI. The rearrangement joins TRBV10-2 to TRBJ1-1; 7 bases align to TRBD1. The receptor was isolated from a man aged 30-40 years with acute COVID-19. The specimen was PBMCs or T cells enriched from blood (not recorded which). The CDR3 protein is CASRKGATEAFF. The CDR3 nucleotides read TGCGCCAGCCGGAAGGGGGCCACTGAAGCTTTCTTT.